This TCR beta chain is from a study of beta chain features in type 1 diabetes. The CDR3 is 13 amino acids. Germline V gene data show CDR1 as SGHTA and CDR2 as FQGNSA. V dropped 8 bases and J dropped 6; count of bases not matched to a gene: 4. This clone was picked up a small number of times. Expressed TCRB transcripts were sequenced because the isolated RNA had all been reverse transcribed beforehand. Method: immunoSEQ multiplex PCR; TCRdb's copy keeps in-frame clones and lacks some. The table shows over 700,000 clones, with about 17% occurring only once. The TCR sequence derives from a young woman in good health. The chain recombines TRBV7-2 with TRBJ2-3, with TRBD2 matching 11 bases. The sample consisted of naive CD4+ T cells from blood. CDR3 region: CASRASGRDTQYF. In DNA, the CDR3 is TGTGCCAGCCGCGCTAGCGGGAGGGATACGCAGTATTTT.